This TCR beta chain was sequenced during a study of T cells after yellow fever vaccination. Whole-study results and caveats: Relatively few clonotypes were ones that appeared in both CD4 and CD8 compartments.

One entry per CDR3 protein, called by TCRdb with MiXCR from the 5' RACE reads. The data contain some 150,000 distinct CDR3 sequences, around 10% of them singletons. Remarks on this clonotype: Its antigen is as yet unknown.

Germline assignment: CDR1 SGDLS and CDR2 YYNGEE. The CDR3 is 11 residues long. V lost 3 bases to trimming and J lost 13 bases, with 11 bases between them. The V and J genes are TRBV9 and TRBJ2-1; D gene unclear. The clonotype originates from a man in his late teens or twenties who received the YFV17D yellow fever vaccine. The sample consisted of CD8+ T cells sorted from PBMCs, taken 15 days after the yellow fever booster vaccination. The CDR3 coding sequence is TGTGCCAGCAGCGGGTCGAGTGTACAGTTCTTC. Translating gives CASSGSSVQFF.